Listed here are 20 T cell receptor beta chains from one sample, sequenced in a study of blood T cell repertoires in COVID-19. Generated by immunoSEQ multiplex PCR, the TCRdb table keeps only in-frame clones and is missing some. The sample yields a few hundred thousand clones, around 85% seen once. Source material: peripheral blood. These TCRs come from a woman in her fifties or sixties with acute or convalescent COVID-19.

This clone was found a few times. The gene calls are TRBV4-1 and TRBJ1-2; tentatively, D is TRBD1 (6 bases). The CDR3 runs to 14 residues. V lost 1 base and J 8 bases, leaving 14 bases between the germline ends. Germline assignment: CDR1 MGHRA and CDR2 YSYEKL. The CDR3 sequence: CASSQVDSQLGYTF. CDR3 sequence (DNA): TGCGCCAGCAGCCAAGTGGACAGCCAACTGGGCTACACCTTC.

This clone was observed a few times. The CDR3 DNA is TGTGCCAGCAGCTCACGAAAGAGCTCCTCCTACGAGCAGTACTTC. Its protein is CASSSRKSSSYEQYF. The V call is TRBV5-4, the J call TRBJ2-7; D gene ambiguous. The CDR3 runs to 15 residues. Germline loops: CDR1 SGHNT, CDR2 YYREEE (reference sequence). Trimming pared 3 bases from V and 0 bases from J, leaving 13 bases between.

This chain joins TRBV7-2 and TRBJ2-1, with D tentatively TRBD1 (6 bases). With 3 bases removed from V and 7 bases from J, the gap between germline ends came to 10 bases. The CDR3 length is 13 residues. In germline, CDR1 is SGHTA, CDR2 FQGNSA. The CDR3 loop reads CASSFQGLNEQFF. The CDR3 DNA is TGTGCCAGCAGCTTTCAGGGGTTGAATGAGCAGTTCTTC. The variable domain in full, completed from reference TRBV7-2 and TRBJ2-1, reads GAGVSQSPSNKVTEKGKDVELRCDPISGHTALYWYRQSLGQGLEFLIYFQGNSAPDKSGLPSDRFSAERTGGSVSTLTIQRTQQEDSAVYLCASSFQGLNEQFFGPGTRLTVL.

This chain links TRBV4-1 with TRBJ2-1; D unresolved. V lost 7 bases to trimming and J lost 1 base, with 14 bases between them. The CDR3 extends over 15 amino acids. Per the germline V gene, CDR1 is MGHRA and CDR2 is YSYEKL. The CDR3: CASTPKPSSYNEQFF. The CDR3 DNA reads TGCGCCAGCACCCCAAAGCCCTCTTCCTACAATGAGCAGTTCTTC.

This clone showed up just once. In the same sample, other DNA sequences code for this CDR3. This chain joins TRBV7-9 and TRBJ2-5; 11 bases fit TRBD2. Germline CDR1 and CDR2: SEHNR and FQNEAQ (reference sequence). J lost 5 bases, V lost 3 bases, and 5 bases had no gene match. The CDR3 consists of 15 residues. CDR3 DNA: TGTGCCAGCAGCTTTAGCGGGGGGGCCCGGGAGACCCAGTACTTC. Protein sequence: CASSFSGGARETQYF.

This chain joins TRBV6-5 and TRBJ1-1, with a tentative D call TRBD1 (6 bases). V was cut by 8 bases and J by 6 bases, with 16 bases left in between. CDR3 length: 13 residues. CDR1 is MNHEY, CDR2 SVGAGI, per germline. This CDR3 reads CASRWQGQAEAFF. The CDR3 nucleotides are TGTGCCAGCCGCTGGCAGGGACAAGCTGAAGCTTTCTTT.

CDR3 coding DNA: TGTGCCAGCAGGGCTGCGGGGTTGGCTGAAGCTTTCTTT. It translates to CASRAAGLAEAFF. V is TRBV5-4 and J is TRBJ1-1, with no clear D. V was trimmed by 5 bases and J by 6 bases, leaving 14 bases between them. CDR3 length equals 13 residues. Germline lookup yields CDR1 SGHNT and CDR2 YYREEE (reference sequence).

The chain uses TRBV19 and TRBJ1-5; possibly TRBD1 for D (5 bases). Trimming cost V 3 bases and J 0 bases, with 12 bases left between them. Germline V gives CDR1 LNHDA, CDR2 SQIVND (reference sequence). This CDR3 contains 16 residues. The CDR3 loop reads CASSMQGPNSNQPQHF. The CDR3 coding sequence is TGTGCCAGTAGTATGCAGGGCCCCAATAGCAATCAGCCCCAGCATTTT.

CDR3 in DNA: TGCGCCAGCAGGTTCGATCTAGGAACTGAAGCTTTCTTT. Encoded protein: CASRFDLGTEAFF. V and J are TRBV5-1 and TRBJ1-1; no firm D call. V lost 5 bases to trimming and J lost 5 bases, with 13 bases between them. The CDR3 totals 13 residues. Germline V gene data show CDR1 as SGHRS and CDR2 as YFSETQ.

This sequence joins TRBV7-2 and TRBJ2-3; TRBD2 matches at 9 bases. J was trimmed by 2 bases and V by 4 bases; bases with no gene match: 4. CDR3 length: 15 amino acids. Germline values: CDR1 SGHTA, CDR2 FQGNSA. CDR3 DNA: TGTGCCAGCAGCTGGGGCGGGGGGGTCACAGATACGCAGTATTTT. It yields the protein CASSWGGGVTDTQYF.

The genes are TRBV12-3 or TRBV12-4 and TRBJ2-1, with D perhaps TRBD2 (5 bases). Trimming shortened V by 6 bases and J by 8 bases, and 11 bases separated the two germline ends. The CDR3 consists of 12 residues. The CDR3 bases are TGTGCCAGCAGCCCCCGGGGAGATGAGCAGTTCTTC. Its protein is CASSPRGDEQFF.

This sequence joins TRBV18 and TRBJ1-2; D uncertain. The CDR3 contains 13 residues. V gave up 3 bases and J gave up 6 bases, with 11 bases separating them. Germline CDR1 is KGHSH and CDR2 is LQKENI. The CDR3, as DNA: TGTGCCAGCTCACCCCGTCGGGATGATGGCTACACCTTC. Translated, it gives CASSPRRDDGYTF.

V and J are TRBV12-5 and TRBJ2-1; TRBD1 matches at 8 bases. The CDR3 totals 15 residues. Trimming at V came to 7 bases and at J to 2 bases, leaving 7 bases not matched to a gene. Germline V gene data show CDR1 as LGHNT and CDR2 as FRNRAP. Here the CDR3 reads CASARTGITYNEQFF. The CDR3 DNA reads as TGTGCTAGTGCCAGGACAGGGATAACCTACAATGAGCAGTTCTTC.

This chain connects TRBV18 to TRBJ2-1; TRBD2 aligns across 7 bases. CDR1 is KGHSH and CDR2 is LQKENI in the germline V gene. V shed 0 bases and J 6 bases; nucleotides not matched to a gene: 8. The length of the CDR3 is 16 residues. The CDR3 DNA sequence: TGTGCCAGCTCACCACCGGGCGCGGGAGTCTCCAATGAGCAGTTCTTC. This codes for CASSPPGAGVSNEQFF.

The chain is built from TRBV7-2 and TRBJ1-5; 11 bases are a match to TRBD1. V gave up 5 bases and J gave up 7 bases; unmatched junction bases: 4. The CDR3 extends over 14 amino acids. Germline V lookup: CDR1 SGHTA, CDR2 FQGNSA. CDR3 sequence (DNA): TGTGCCAGCAGCGCCGGGACAGGGGGACAGCCCCAGCATTTT. Protein product: CASSAGTGGQPQHF.

V is TRBV2 and J is TRBJ1-1; 9 nucleotides align to TRBD1. Germline V CDR1 and CDR2: SNHLY, FYNNEI. CDR3 length: 13 residues. With 3 bases clipped from V and 8 bases from J, the junction kept 4 bases outside the gene matches. CDR3 loop: CASSDGQGTEAFF. The CDR3 DNA follows: TGTGCCAGCAGTGATGGACAGGGGACCGAAGCTTTCTTT.

This clone has just a few counts. This chain links TRBV5-6 with TRBJ2-7; TRBD1 is a possible D gene (5 bases). Trimming took 4 bases from V and 2 from J, leaving 19 bases between them. Germline values: CDR1 SGHDT, CDR2 YYEEEE. The CDR3 contains 16 residues. Here the CDR3 DNA reads TGTGCCAGCAGCGGTTGGGCCTCTGGGGCTACCTACGAGCAGTACTTC. Translation: CASSGWASGATYEQYF.

The CDR3 here is CASGTGNYNEQFF. DNA of the CDR3: TGTGCCAGCGGGACAGGGAACTACAATGAGCAGTTCTTC. The chain uses TRBV12-3 or TRBV12-4 and TRBJ2-1, with TRBD1 matching over 9 bases. There are 13 residues in the CDR3. V lost 8 bases, J lost 3 bases, and 2 bases stayed unmatched.

The chain links TRBV9 to TRBJ1-2, with TRBD1 matching 10 bases. The CDR3 spans 15 residues. J gave up 3 bases and V 4 bases, and 6 bases lay outside the gene matches. Germline assignment: CDR1 SGDLS and CDR2 YYNGEE. CDR3: CASSFSGQGYYGYTF. The CDR3 nucleotides are TGTGCCAGCAGCTTCTCGGGACAGGGGTACTATGGCTACACCTTC.

This clone was observed a single time. The V gene is TRBV29-1, the J gene TRBJ1-5, with 8 bases matching TRBD1. In germline, CDR1 is SQVTM, CDR2 ANQGSEA. V was pared by 7 bases and J by 5 bases, with 7 bases of the junction left unmatched. This CDR3 has 13 amino acids. DNA of the CDR3: TGCAGCGCGACACAGGGGGGGCATCAGCCCCAGCATTTT. It yields the protein CSATQGGHQPQHF.